What follows are 11 T cell receptor beta chains derived from one specimen sequenced in a study of vaccination and CD4 T cells after COVID-19. Researchers used the Oncomine TCR Beta short-read assay to sequence DNA from cultured CD4+ T cells. Scientists extracted genomic DNA from CD4+ T cells grown in culture. Each CDR3 protein gets one entry after TCRdb re-called the PCR reads with MiXCR. The table records 6,900 or so distinct CDR3 sequences, around a third of them present only once. The treatment denotes: roughly 10-day PBMC culture with coronavirus spike peptide pools or control peptides (ViraFEST assay). From the unexposed donor, CD4+ T cells were collected ahead of the COVID-19 pandemic (2011-2018). These receptors' targets are unknown. Sequencing was performed on CD4+ T cells from blood, cultured in vitro. These receptors originate from a human donor in good health.

CDR3 protein: CASSQLAGANNEQFF. The CDR3 DNA reads as TGTGCCAGCAGTCAACTAGCGGGAGCTAACAATGAGCAGTTCTTC. This chain uses TRBV28 with TRBJ2-1; the match to TRBD2 covers 11 bases. Per the germline V gene, CDR1 is MDHEN and CDR2 is SYDVKM. The CDR3 consists of 15 residues. The V gene end was trimmed by 5 bases and the J gene end by 5 bases; junction bases not matched to a gene: 5. The entire variable domain, with the rest obtained from reference TRBV28 and TRBJ2-1, is as follows: DVKVTQSSRYLVKRTGEKVFLECVQDMDHENMFWYRQDPGLGLRLIYFSYDVKMKEKGDIPEGYSVSREKKERFSLILESASTNQTSMYLCASSQLAGANNEQFFGPGTRLTVL.

The chain uses TRBV7-9 and TRBJ1-2; D possibly corresponds to TRBD1 (5 bases). CDR1 and CDR2 (germline): SEHNR, FQNEAQ (reference sequence). Between the trimmed V and J ends, which lost 5 bases and 8 bases, there was a span of 21 bases. The length of the CDR3 is 15 residues. Written as DNA, the CDR3 is TGTGCCAGCAGCGGAGACCGCGGGCCGGGGGACGGCTACACCTTC. Translating it yields CASSGDRGPGDGYTF.

This clonotype is labeled medium-sized. The chain couples TRBV7-9 to TRBJ1-2; unclear D gene. The V and J ends lost 0 bases and 6 bases respectively, with 8 bases between them. Looked up from germline, CDR1 is SEHNR and CDR2 is FQNEAQ (reference sequence). There are 13 residues in the CDR3. This CDR3 is CASSLASGNGYTF. The CDR3 nucleotides read TGTGCCAGCAGCTTAGCGAGCGGGAATGGCTACACCTTC. Together with reference TRBV7-9 and TRBJ1-2, the CDR3 gives the full variable domain: DTGVSQNPRHKITKRGQNVTFRCDPISEHNRLYWYRQTLGQGPEFLTYFQNEAQLEKSRLLSDRFSAERPKGSFSTLEIQRTEQGDSAMYLCASSLASGNGYTFGSGTRLTVV.

This clonotype appeared a few times. The V and J genes are TRBV6-2 or TRBV6-3 and TRBJ2-7, with 13 positions matching TRBD2. The CDR3 has 17 amino acids. Per the germline V gene, CDR1 is MNHEY and CDR2 is SVGEGT. V lost 4 bases to trimming and J lost 3 bases; unmatched junction nucleotides: 9. CDR3 protein: CASSSQYGLAGDYEQYF. The CDR3, as DNA: TGTGCCAGCAGTTCCCAATACGGACTAGCGGGAGACTACGAGCAGTACTTC.

This clonotype has a handful of counts. CDR3 sequence reads: CSVVPGRGSSYEQYF. CDR3 DNA: TGCAGCGTTGTGCCAGGGAGGGGCAGCTCCTACGAGCAGTACTTC. The rearrangement uses TRBV29-1 and TRBJ2-7; 7 bases match TRBD2. Germline V CDR1 and CDR2: SQVTM, ANQGSEA. V shed 4 bases, J shed 0 bases, and the junction held 9 bases outside the gene matches. The CDR3 is 15 residues long.

The chain has TRBV28 and TRBJ2-7; D remains unclear. V gave up 3 bases and J gave up 7 bases, with 13 bases separating them. The CDR3 is made up of 13 amino acids. Germline assignment: CDR1 MDHEN and CDR2 SYDVKM. The chain's CDR3 is CASSFRTLGEQYF. CDR3 in DNA: TGTGCCAGCAGTTTTAGGACCCTGGGGGAGCAGTACTTC.

The chain links TRBV28 to TRBJ1-1, with 8 positions matching TRBD1. The CDR3 sequence is 15 residues long. Germline trimming cut 5 bases from V and 5 bases from J; bases unmatched to any gene: 10. Germline CDR1 MDHEN, CDR2 SYDVKM. The CDR3 bases are TGTGCCAGCAGTGACATGACAGGGGATGGAACTGAAGCTTTCTTT. Protein product: CASSDMTGDGTEAFF.

The chain uses TRBV27 and TRBJ2-7; 8 nucleotides agree with TRBD1. CDR3 length: 14 amino acids. Germline V gives CDR1 MNHEY, CDR2 SMNVEV (reference sequence). Unmatched junction bases numbered 4, after V lost 3 bases and J lost 3 bases. The CDR3 sequence is CASSFRGQVYEQYF. The CDR3 nucleotides read TGTGCCAGCAGTTTCAGGGGGCAAGTCTACGAGCAGTACTTC.

This chain uses TRBV6-2 or TRBV6-3 with TRBJ2-1; 7 bases align to TRBD1. This CDR3 region has 13 residues. V shed 5 bases, J shed 7 bases, and the junction held 5 bases outside the gene matches. CDR1 MNHEY and CDR2 SVGEGT come from the germline V gene. The DNA of the CDR3 is TGTGCCAGCAGTATGACAGGGAGTAATGAGCAGTTCTTC. Translating gives CASSMTGSNEQFF.

In its sample, this clonotype was seen a few times. The rearrangement links TRBV28 to TRBJ2-3, with D tentatively TRBD1 (6 bases). CDR3 length: 15 residues. V was cut by 7 bases and J by 4 bases, with 18 bases left in between. Germline V gene data show CDR1 as MDHEN and CDR2 as SYDVKM. CDR3 sequence (DNA): TGTGCCAGCATACTCTCAGGGGAGCGTGCAGATACGCAGTATTTT. It encodes CASILSGERADTQYF.

The chain joins TRBV6-2 or TRBV6-3 to TRBJ1-2; possibly TRBD1 for D (6 bases). This CDR3 comprises 12 residues. Trimming cost V 4 bases and J 8 bases, with 11 bases left between them. Germline values: CDR1 MNHEY, CDR2 SVGEGT. CDR3 amino acids: CASSLKGGGYTF. CDR3 DNA sequence: TGTGCCAGCAGTTTAAAGGGGGGAGGCTACACCTTC.